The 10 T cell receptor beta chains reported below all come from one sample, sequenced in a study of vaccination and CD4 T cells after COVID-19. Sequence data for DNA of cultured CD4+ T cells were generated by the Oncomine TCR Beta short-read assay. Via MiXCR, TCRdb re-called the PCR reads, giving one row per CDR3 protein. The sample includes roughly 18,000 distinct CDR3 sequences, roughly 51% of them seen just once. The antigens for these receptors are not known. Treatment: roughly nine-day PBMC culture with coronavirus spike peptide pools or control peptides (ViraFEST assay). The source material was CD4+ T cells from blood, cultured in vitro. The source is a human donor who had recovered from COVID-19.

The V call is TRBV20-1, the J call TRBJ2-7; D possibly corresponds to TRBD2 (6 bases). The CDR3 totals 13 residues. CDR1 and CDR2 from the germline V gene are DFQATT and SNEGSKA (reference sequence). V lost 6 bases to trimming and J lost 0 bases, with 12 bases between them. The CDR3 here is CSAEKAGSYEQYF. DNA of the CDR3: TGCAGTGCAGAAAAAGCGGGCTCCTACGAGCAGTACTTC.

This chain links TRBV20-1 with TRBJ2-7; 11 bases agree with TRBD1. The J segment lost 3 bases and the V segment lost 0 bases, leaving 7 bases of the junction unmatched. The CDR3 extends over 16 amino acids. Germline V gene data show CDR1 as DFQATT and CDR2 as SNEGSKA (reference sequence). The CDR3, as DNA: TGCAGTGCTAGAGACTCCGGGACAGGGGGAATCTACGAGCAGTACTTC. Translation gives CSARDSGTGGIYEQYF.

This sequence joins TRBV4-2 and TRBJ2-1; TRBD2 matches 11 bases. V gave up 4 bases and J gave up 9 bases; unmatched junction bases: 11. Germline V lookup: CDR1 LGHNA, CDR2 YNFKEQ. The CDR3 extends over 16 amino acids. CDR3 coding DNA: TGTGCCAGCAGCCCACGGGCCCTAGCGGGAGGTCGTGAGCAGTTCTTC. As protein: CASSPRALAGGREQFF.

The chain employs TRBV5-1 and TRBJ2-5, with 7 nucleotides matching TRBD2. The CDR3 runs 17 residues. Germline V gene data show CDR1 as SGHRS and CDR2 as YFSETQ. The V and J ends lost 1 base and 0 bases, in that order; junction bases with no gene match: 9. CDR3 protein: CASSLQPRGVNQETQYF. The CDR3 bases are TGCGCCAGCAGCTTGCAACCCCGGGGGGTGAACCAAGAGACCCAGTACTTC.

This CDR3 is CASSTGAAGANVLTF. The CDR3 DNA reads TGTGCCAGCAGCACAGGGGCTGCTGGGGCCAACGTCCTGACTTTC. The chain links TRBV6-4 to TRBJ2-6; 7 bases map to TRBD1. This CDR3 region has 15 residues. V shed 6 bases and J 2 bases; nucleotides not matched to a gene: 4. Germline V gene sequence: CDR1 MRHNA, CDR2 SNTAGT.

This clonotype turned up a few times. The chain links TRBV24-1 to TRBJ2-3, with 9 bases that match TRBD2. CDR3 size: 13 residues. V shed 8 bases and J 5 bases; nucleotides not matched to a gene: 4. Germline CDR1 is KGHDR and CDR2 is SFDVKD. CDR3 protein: CATKGLALDTQYF. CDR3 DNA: TGTGCCACCAAGGGACTAGCTTTAGATACGCAGTATTTT.

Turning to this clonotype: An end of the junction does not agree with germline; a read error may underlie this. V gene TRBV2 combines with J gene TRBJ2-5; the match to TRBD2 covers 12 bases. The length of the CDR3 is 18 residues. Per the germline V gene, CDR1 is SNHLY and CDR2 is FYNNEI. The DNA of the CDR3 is TGTGCCAGCAGTGGTCCCGCTAGCGGGAGGGCCTGGGAGGAGACCCAGCACTTC. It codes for CASSGPASGRAWEETQHF.

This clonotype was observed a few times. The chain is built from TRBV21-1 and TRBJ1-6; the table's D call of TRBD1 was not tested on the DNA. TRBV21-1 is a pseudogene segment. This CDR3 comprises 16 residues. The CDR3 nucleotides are TGTGCCAGAAACCTCTCCGGGACAAGATATAATTCACCCCTCCACTTT. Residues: CARNLSGTRYNSPLHF.

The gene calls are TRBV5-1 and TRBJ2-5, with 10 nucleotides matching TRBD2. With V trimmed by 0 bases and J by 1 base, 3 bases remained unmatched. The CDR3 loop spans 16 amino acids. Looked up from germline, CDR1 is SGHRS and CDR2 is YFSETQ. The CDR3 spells CASSLARLAGQETQYF. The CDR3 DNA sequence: TGCGCCAGCAGCTTGGCGAGACTAGCGGGCCAAGAGACCCAGTACTTC.

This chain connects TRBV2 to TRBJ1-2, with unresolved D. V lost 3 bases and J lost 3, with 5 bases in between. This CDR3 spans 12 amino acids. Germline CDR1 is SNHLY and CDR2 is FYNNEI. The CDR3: CASSEVYYGYTF. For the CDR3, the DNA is TGTGCCAGCAGTGAGGTATACTATGGCTACACCTTC. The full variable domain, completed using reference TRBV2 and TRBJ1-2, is EPEVTQTPSHQVTQMGQEVILRCVPISNHLYFYWYRQILGQKVEFLVSFYNNEISEKSEIFDDQFSVERPDGSNFTLKIRSTKLEDSAMYFCASSEVYYGYTFGSGTRLTVV.